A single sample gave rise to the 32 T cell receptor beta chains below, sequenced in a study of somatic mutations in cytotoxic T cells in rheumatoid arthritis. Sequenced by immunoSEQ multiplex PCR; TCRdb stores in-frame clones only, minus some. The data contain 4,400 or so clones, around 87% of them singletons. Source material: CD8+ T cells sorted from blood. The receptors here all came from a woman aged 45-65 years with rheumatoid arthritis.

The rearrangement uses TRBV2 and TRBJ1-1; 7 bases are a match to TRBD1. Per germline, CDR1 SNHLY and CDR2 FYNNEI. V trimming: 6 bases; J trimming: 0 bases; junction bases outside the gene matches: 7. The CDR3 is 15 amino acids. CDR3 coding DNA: TGTGCCAGCAGCACCGACAGGGCCATGAACACTGAAGCTTTCTTT. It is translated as CASSTDRAMNTEAFF. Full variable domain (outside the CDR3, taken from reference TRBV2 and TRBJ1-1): EPEVTQTPSHQVTQMGQEVILRCVPISNHLYFYWYRQILGQKVEFLVSFYNNEISEKSEIFDDQFSVERPDGSNFTLKIRSTKLEDSAMYFCASSTDRAMNTEAFFGQGTRLTVV.

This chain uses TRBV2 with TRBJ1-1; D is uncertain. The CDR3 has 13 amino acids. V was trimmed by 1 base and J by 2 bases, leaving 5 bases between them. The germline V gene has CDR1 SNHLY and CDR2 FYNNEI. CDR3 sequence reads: CASSEEPNTEAFF. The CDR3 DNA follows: TGTGCCAGCAGTGAAGAGCCCAACACTGAAGCTTTCTTT.

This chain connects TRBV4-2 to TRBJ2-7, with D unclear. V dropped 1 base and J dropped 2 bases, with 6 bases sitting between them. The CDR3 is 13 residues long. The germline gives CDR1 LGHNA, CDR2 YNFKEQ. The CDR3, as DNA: TGTGCCAGCAGCCAAGTAGGAGCCTACGAGCAGTACTTC. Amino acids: CASSQVGAYEQYF.

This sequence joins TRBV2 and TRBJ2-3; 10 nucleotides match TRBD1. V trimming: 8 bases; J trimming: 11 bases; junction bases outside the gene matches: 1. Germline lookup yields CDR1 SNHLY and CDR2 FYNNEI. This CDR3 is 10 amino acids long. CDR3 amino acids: CASGTGEQYF. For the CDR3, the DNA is TGTGCCAGCGGGACAGGGGAGCAGTATTTT.

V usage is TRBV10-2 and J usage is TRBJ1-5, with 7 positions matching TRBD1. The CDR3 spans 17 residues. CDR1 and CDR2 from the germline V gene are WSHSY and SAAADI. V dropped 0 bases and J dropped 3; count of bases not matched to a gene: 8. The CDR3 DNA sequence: TGCGCCAGCAGTGAGTCGAGGAAACAGGGGACCAATCAGCCCCAGCATTTT. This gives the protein CASSESRKQGTNQPQHF.

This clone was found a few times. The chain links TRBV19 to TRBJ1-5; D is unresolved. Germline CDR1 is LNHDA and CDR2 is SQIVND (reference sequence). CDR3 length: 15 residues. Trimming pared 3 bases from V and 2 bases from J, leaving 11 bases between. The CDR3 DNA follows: TGTGCCAGTAGTATCATCGGTGAGGGCAATCAGCCCCAGCATTTT. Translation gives CASSIIGEGNQPQHF.

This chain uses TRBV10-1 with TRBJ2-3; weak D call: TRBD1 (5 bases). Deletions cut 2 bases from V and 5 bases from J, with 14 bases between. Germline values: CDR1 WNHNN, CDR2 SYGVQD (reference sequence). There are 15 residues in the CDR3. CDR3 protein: CASSEGAFPGDTQYF. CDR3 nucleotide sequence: TGCGCCAGCAGTGAGGGGGCCTTCCCCGGAGATACGCAGTATTTT.

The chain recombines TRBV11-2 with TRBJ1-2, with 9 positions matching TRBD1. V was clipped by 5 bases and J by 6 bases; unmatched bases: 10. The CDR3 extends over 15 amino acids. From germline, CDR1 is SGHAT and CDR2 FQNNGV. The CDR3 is CASSHGTGLFHGYTF. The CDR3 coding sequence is TGTGCCAGCAGCCACGGGACAGGGCTTTTCCATGGCTACACCTTC.

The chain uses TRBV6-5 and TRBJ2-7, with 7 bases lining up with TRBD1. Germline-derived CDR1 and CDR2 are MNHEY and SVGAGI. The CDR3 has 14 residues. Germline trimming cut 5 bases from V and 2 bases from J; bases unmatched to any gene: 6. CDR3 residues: CASSPRDSTYEQYF. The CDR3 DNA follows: TGTGCCAGCAGTCCCCGGGACAGCACCTACGAGCAGTACTTC.

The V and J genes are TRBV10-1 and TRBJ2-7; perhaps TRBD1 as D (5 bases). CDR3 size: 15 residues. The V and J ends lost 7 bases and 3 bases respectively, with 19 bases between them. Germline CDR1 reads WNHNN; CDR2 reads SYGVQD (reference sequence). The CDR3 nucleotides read TGCGCCAGCACGAGAGGCAGGGAAAGGGGCTACGAGCAGTACTTC. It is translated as CASTRGRERGYEQYF.

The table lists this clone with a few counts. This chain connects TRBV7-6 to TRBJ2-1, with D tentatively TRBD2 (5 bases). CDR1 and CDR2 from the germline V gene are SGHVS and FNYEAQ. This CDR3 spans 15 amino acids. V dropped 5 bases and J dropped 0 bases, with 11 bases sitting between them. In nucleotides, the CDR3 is TGTGCCAGCAGCCCCGAGGCGGGCTCCTACAATGAGCAGTTCTTC. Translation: CASSPEAGSYNEQFF.

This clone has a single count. CDR3 sequence reads: CASRQGSEKLFF. The CDR3 DNA follows: TGTGCCAGCAGACAGGGGAGCGAAAAACTGTTTTTT. V gene TRBV7-9 combines with J gene TRBJ1-4; TRBD1 matches at 7 bases. The CDR3 spans 12 residues. Trimming at V came to 6 bases and at J to 8 bases, leaving 3 bases not matched to a gene. Germline loops: CDR1 SEHNR, CDR2 FQNEAQ (reference sequence). Together with reference TRBV7-9 and TRBJ1-4, the CDR3 gives the full variable domain: DTGVSQNPRHKITKRGQNVTFRCDPISEHNRLYWYRQTLGQGPEFLTYFQNEAQLEKSRLLSDRFSAERPKGSFSTLEIQRTEQGDSAMYLCASRQGSEKLFFGSGTQLSVL.

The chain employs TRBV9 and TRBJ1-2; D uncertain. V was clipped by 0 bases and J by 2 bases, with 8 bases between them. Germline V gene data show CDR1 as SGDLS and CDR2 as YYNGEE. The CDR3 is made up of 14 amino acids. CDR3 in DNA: TGTGCCAGCAGCGTAGACACAGACAACTATGGCTACACCTTC. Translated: CASSVDTDNYGYTF.

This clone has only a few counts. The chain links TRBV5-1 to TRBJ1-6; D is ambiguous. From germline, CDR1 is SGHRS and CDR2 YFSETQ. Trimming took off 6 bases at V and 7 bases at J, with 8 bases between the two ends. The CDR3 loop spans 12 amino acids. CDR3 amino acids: CASTALNSPLHF. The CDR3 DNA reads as TGCGCCAGCACAGCGCTCAATTCACCCCTCCACTTT. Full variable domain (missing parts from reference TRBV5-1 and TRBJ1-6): KAGVTQTPRYLIKTRGQQVTLSCSPISGHRSVSWYQQTPGQGLQFLFEYFSETQRNKGNFPGRFSGRQFSNSRSEMNVSTLELGDSALYLCASTALNSPLHFGNGTRLTVT.

The CDR3: CASSPRDFSGNTIYF. The CDR3 DNA follows: TGTGCCAGCTCACCCAGGGACTTCTCTGGAAACACCATATATTTT. The V and J genes are TRBV18 and TRBJ1-3; a weak D match, TRBD1 (5 bases). The CDR3 covers 15 residues. Germline values: CDR1 KGHSH, CDR2 LQKENI. The ends were cut back, 3 bases at V and 0 bases at J, with 9 bases in the middle.

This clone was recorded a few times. CDR3 in amino acids: CASSQDRELDGTDTQYF. The CDR3 coding sequence is TGTGCCAGCAGCCAGGACAGGGAATTAGATGGCACAGATACGCAGTATTTT. This chain links TRBV5-8 with TRBJ2-3, with 8 bases matching TRBD1. The CDR3 is 17 residues long. The germline V gene encodes CDR1 SGHTS and CDR2 YDEGEE. V lost 4 bases to trimming and J lost 1 base; unmatched junction nucleotides: 11.

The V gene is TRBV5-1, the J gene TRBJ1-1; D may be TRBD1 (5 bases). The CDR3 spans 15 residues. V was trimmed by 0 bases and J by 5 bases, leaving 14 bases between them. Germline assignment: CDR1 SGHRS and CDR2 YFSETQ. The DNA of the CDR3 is TGCGCCAGCAGCTTGGATCCGGGGGGAGAAACTGAAGCTTTCTTT. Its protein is CASSLDPGGETEAFF. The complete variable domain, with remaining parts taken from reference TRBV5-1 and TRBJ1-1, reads KAGVTQTPRYLIKTRGQQVTLSCSPISGHRSVSWYQQTPGQGLQFLFEYFSETQRNKGNFPGRFSGRQFSNSRSEMNVSTLELGDSALYLCASSLDPGGETEAFFGQGTRLTVV.

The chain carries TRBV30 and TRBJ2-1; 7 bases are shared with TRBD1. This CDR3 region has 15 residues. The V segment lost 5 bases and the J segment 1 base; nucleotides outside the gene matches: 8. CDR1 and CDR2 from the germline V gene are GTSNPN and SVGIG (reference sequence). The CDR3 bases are TGTGCCTGGCAAAGGGACAGCCCGTCCTACAATGAGCAGTTCTTC. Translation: CAWQRDSPSYNEQFF.

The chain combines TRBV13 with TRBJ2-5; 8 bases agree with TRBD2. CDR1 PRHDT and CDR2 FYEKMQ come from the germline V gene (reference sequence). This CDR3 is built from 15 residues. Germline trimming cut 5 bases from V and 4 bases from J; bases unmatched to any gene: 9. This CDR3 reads CASSPGGELRETQYF. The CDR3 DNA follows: TGTGCCAGCAGCCCGGGGGGGGAACTGAGAGAGACCCAGTACTTC. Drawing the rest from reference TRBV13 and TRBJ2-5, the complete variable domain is AAGVIQSPRHLIKEKRETATLKCYPIPRHDTVYWYQQGPGQDPQFLISFYEKMQSDKGSIPDRFSAQQFSDYHSELNMSSLELGDSALYFCASSPGGELRETQYFGPGTRLLVL.

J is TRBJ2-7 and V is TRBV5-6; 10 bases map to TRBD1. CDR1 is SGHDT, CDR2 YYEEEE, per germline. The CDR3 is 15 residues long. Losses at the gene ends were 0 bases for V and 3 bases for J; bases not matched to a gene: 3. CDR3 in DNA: TGTGCCAGCAGCTTGGAGGGACAGGGGTACTACGAGCAGTACTTC. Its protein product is CASSLEGQGYYEQYF.

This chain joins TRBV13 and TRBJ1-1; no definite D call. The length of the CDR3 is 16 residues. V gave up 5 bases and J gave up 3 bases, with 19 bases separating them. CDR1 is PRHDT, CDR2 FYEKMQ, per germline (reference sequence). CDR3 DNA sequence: TGTGCCAGCAGCCACCCCCTCCCCGATGCGGACACTGAAGCTTTCTTT. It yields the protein CASSHPLPDADTEAFF.

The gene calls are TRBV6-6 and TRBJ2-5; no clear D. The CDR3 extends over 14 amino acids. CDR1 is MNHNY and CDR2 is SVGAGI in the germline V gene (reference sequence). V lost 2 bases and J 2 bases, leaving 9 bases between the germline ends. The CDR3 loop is CASSYTALQETQYF. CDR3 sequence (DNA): TGTGCCAGCAGTTACACAGCCCTACAAGAGACCCAGTACTTC.

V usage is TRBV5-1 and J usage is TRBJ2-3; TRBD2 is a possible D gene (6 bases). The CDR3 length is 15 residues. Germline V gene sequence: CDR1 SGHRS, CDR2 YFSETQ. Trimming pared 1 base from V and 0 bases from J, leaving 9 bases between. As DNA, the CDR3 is TGCGCCAGCAGCTTGAGCGGGCTCAGCACAGATACGCAGTATTTT. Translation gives CASSLSGLSTDTQYF.

Here the CDR3 reads CAISDSGGATDTQYF. The CDR3 DNA is TGTGCCATCAGTGATAGCGGGGGGGCGACAGATACGCAGTATTTT. V and J are TRBV10-3 and TRBJ2-3, with 11 bases matching TRBD2. Looked up from germline, CDR1 is ENHRY and CDR2 is SYGVKD. V dropped 3 bases and J dropped 3; count of bases not matched to a gene: 2. The CDR3 spans 15 residues.

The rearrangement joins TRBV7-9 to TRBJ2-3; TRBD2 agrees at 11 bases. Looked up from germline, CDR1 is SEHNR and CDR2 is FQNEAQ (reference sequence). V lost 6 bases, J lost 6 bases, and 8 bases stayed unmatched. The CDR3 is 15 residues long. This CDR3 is CASRFSGGAADTQYF. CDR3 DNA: TGTGCCAGCAGGTTTAGCGGGGGGGCCGCCGATACGCAGTATTTT.

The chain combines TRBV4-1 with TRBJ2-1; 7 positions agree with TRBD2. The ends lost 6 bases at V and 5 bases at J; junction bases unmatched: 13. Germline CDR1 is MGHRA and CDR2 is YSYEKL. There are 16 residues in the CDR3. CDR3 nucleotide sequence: TGCGCCAGCAGGTCTGGCGGCGGGGGAGCAAACAATGAGCAGTTCTTC. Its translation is CASRSGGGGANNEQFF.

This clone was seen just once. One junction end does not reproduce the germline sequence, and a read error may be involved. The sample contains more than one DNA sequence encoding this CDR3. The CDR3 loop is CASSWTGPSYNSPLHF. In DNA, the CDR3 is TGTGCCAGCAGTTGGACAGGGCCGTCCTATAATTCCCCCCTCCACTTT. This chain joins TRBV2 and TRBJ1-6, with 8 bases identical to TRBD1. The CDR3 runs to 16 residues. Germline CDR1 SNHLY, CDR2 FYNNEI.

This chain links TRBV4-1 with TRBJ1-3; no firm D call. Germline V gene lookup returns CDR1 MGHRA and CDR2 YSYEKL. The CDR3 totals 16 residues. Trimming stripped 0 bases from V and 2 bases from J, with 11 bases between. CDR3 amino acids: CASSQDRSITGNTIYF. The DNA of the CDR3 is TGCGCCAGCAGCCAAGATCGGTCAATTACTGGAAACACCATATATTTT.

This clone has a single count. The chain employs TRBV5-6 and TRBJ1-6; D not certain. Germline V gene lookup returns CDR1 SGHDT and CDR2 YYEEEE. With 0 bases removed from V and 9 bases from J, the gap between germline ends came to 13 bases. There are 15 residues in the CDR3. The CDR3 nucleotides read TGTGCCAGCAGCTTGGCCGGAGCCCTCATTTCACCCCTCCACTTT. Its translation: CASSLAGALISPLHF.

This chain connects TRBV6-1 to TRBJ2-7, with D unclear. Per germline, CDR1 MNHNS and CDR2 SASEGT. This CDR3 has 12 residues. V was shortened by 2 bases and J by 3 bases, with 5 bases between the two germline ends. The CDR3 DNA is TGTGCCAGCAGTGAATCGAGCTACGAGCAGTACTTC. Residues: CASSESSYEQYF.

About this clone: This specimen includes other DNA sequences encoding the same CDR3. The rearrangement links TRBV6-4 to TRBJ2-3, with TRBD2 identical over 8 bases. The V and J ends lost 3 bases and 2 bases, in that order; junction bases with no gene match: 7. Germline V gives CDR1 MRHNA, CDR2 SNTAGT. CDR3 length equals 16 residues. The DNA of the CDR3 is TGTGCCAGCAGTGAAACGGGGGGGCTAATCACAGATACGCAGTATTTT. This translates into CASSETGGLITDTQYF.

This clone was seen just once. The DNA for the CDR3 is TGTGCCAGCAGCGTAGATCTAGCGGGGGGGAACAATGAGCAGTTCTTC. Translated, it gives CASSVDLAGGNNEQFF. V and J are TRBV9 and TRBJ2-1; 12 bases line up with TRBD2. The junction had 3 bases not matched to a gene; V was cut back by 0 bases and J by 5 bases. Germline V gene lookup returns CDR1 SGDLS and CDR2 YYNGEE. This CDR3 is built from 16 residues.